A single sample is the source of the 24 T cell receptor beta chains below, sequenced in a study of blood T cell repertoires in COVID-19. Assay used: immunoSEQ multiplex PCR; TCRdb lists only in-frame clones, some missing. This table has about 35,000 clones, over 75% appearing once. Sequenced material: peripheral blood. The receptors shown here come from a human donor in a cohort sampled during active COVID-19.

V usage is TRBV2 and J usage is TRBJ2-2, with 11 nucleotides matching TRBD2. Per germline, CDR1 SNHLY and CDR2 FYNNEI. V lost 2 bases and J lost 2; bases outside the gene matches: 4. This CDR3 is 17 amino acids long. In DNA, the CDR3 is TGTGCCAGCAGTGAACTAGCGGGGGGCGCCAACACCGGGGAGCTGTTTTTT. Protein sequence: CASSELAGGANTGELFF.

V usage is TRBV5-1 and J usage is TRBJ1-1; the match to TRBD1 covers 10 bases. This CDR3 contains 15 residues. V trimming: 4 bases; J trimming: 5 bases; junction bases outside the gene matches: 8. CDR1 is SGHRS and CDR2 is YFSETQ in the germline V gene. This chain's CDR3 is CASSGQGGSETEAFF. CDR3 in DNA: TGCGCCAGCAGCGGACAGGGGGGGTCGGAGACTGAAGCTTTCTTT.

The chain joins TRBV7-3 to TRBJ2-2, with D possibly TRBD2 on 6 matching bases. This CDR3 has 13 residues. The germline V gene has CDR1 SGHTA and CDR2 FQGTGA. V gave up 7 bases and J gave up 6 bases, with 12 bases separating them. The CDR3 DNA reads TGTGCCAGCAACTCGGGGGTTCCCGGGGAGCTGTTTTTT. Translating gives CASNSGVPGELFF.

A few counts support this clone. CDR3: CASSIVNRSGNTIYF. In DNA form, the CDR3 reads TGTGCCAGTAGTATAGTTAATCGCTCTGGAAACACCATATATTTT. The chain couples TRBV19 to TRBJ1-3; D gene ambiguous. There are 15 residues in the CDR3. From germline, CDR1 is LNHDA and CDR2 SQIVND (reference sequence). With 1 base removed from V and 0 bases from J, the gap between germline ends came to 7 bases.

The chain links TRBV6-2 or TRBV6-3 to TRBJ1-6; D unclear. The CDR3 totals 14 residues. Germline V lookup: CDR1 MNHEY, CDR2 SVGEGT. Trimming removed 2 bases at V and 4 bases at J, with 6 bases between. CDR3 coding DNA: TGTGCCAGCAGTTACGGGGAGTATAATTCACCCCTCCACTTT. It translates to CASSYGEYNSPLHF.

Only a few counts were recorded for this clone. The rearrangement joins TRBV5-5 to TRBJ2-7; D is possibly TRBD2 (5 bases). This CDR3 region has 16 residues. CDR1 SGHKS and CDR2 YYEKEE come from the germline V gene (reference sequence). V dropped 0 bases and J dropped 2 bases, with 15 bases sitting between them. CDR3 bases: TGTGCCAGCAGCTTGGTGCCGGCGGGTGGCACCTACGAGCAGTACTTC. It translates to CASSLVPAGGTYEQYF.

The rearrangement uses TRBV4-1 and TRBJ1-2; a possible D gene is TRBD1 (6 bases). Trimming removed 8 bases from V and 1 base from J, with 23 bases in between. Germline V gene data show CDR1 as MGHRA and CDR2 as YSYEKL. The CDR3 covers 17 residues. CDR3 DNA: TGCGCCAGCGACTCCTCTTGGGGGCCCCGGAATAACTATGGCTACACCTTC. Its translation is CASDSSWGPRNNYGYTF.

The count of this clone is one. The chain carries TRBV4-3 and TRBJ2-3; D remains ambiguous. V shed 3 bases and J shed 0 bases, with 10 bases lying between them. The germline V gene encodes CDR1 LGHNA and CDR2 YSLEER. This CDR3 has 15 residues. The CDR3 bases are TGCGCCAGCAGCCAGCAGACAACTAGCACAGATACGCAGTATTTT. Its protein product is CASSQQTTSTDTQYF.

The chain recombines TRBV6-5 with TRBJ2-1, with D unclear. V was cut by 0 bases and J by 1 base, with 7 bases left in between. The CDR3 runs 15 residues. Germline CDR1 is MNHEY and CDR2 is SVGAGI. The CDR3 DNA reads TGTGCCAGCAGTTACTCGGGCAGGTCCTACAATGAGCAGTTCTTC. This gives the protein CASSYSGRSYNEQFF.

This clone was recorded a few times. The chain recombines TRBV7-2 with TRBJ1-5, with 10 bases fitting TRBD1. J gave up 6 bases and V 8 bases, and 4 bases lay outside the gene matches. Germline lookup yields CDR1 SGHTA and CDR2 FQGNSA. The CDR3 covers 13 residues. The chain's CDR3 is CASSGQGGQPQHF. The CDR3 DNA is TGTGCCAGCTCCGGACAGGGGGGTCAGCCCCAGCATTTT.

The sample holds a few counts of this clone. The V gene is TRBV3-1 (or the pseudogene TRBV3-2), the J gene TRBJ1-2; possibly TRBD1 for D (5 bases). CDR1 and CDR2 from the germline V gene are LGHDT and YNNKEL (reference sequence). CDR3 length: 14 residues. The V end lost 4 bases, the J end lost 1 base, and 10 bases lay between the germline ends. The chain's CDR3 is CASSRLDINYGYTF. The CDR3 nucleotides read TGTGCCAGCAGCCGCCTGGACATTAACTATGGCTACACCTTC.

This chain connects TRBV6-2 or TRBV6-3 to TRBJ2-2, with 10 nucleotides matching TRBD2. From germline, CDR1 is MNHEY and CDR2 SVGEGT. After removal of 0 bases from V and 3 bases from J, the junction contained 7 bases not matched to a gene. This CDR3 comprises 18 residues. CDR3 sequence reads: CASSYSALTSGDTGELFF. The CDR3 nucleotides are TGTGCCAGCAGTTACTCAGCCCTAACTAGCGGGGACACCGGGGAGCTGTTTTTT.

The rearrangement joins TRBV14 to TRBJ1-1; 7 nucleotides match TRBD1. V trimming: 0 bases; J trimming: 0 bases; junction bases outside the gene matches: 7. The CDR3 spans 17 residues. Germline CDR1 SGHDN, CDR2 FVKESK. The CDR3 region has the DNA TGTGCCAGCAGCCAAGACAGGGGGAGCTACATGAACACTGAAGCTTTCTTT. This encodes CASSQDRGSYMNTEAFF.

This clone was seen once. The chain employs TRBV2 and TRBJ2-1, with 8 bases lining up with TRBD2. Germline CDR1 and CDR2: SNHLY and FYNNEI. The CDR3 is 11 residues long. Unmatched junction bases numbered 1, after V lost 7 bases and J lost 8 bases. CDR3: CASTRGDEQFF. DNA of the CDR3: TGTGCCAGCACGCGGGGGGATGAGCAGTTCTTC.

The chain uses TRBV28 and TRBJ1-2, with TRBD1 matching 9 bases. Germline V lookup: CDR1 MDHEN, CDR2 SYDVKM. The CDR3 extends over 14 amino acids. With V trimmed by 7 bases and J by 6 bases, 9 bases remained unmatched. This CDR3 reads CASTRQGGADGYTF. CDR3 DNA: TGTGCCAGCACCAGACAGGGGGGTGCGGATGGCTACACCTTC.

Only one count was recorded for this clone. The chain combines TRBV7-2 with TRBJ2-3; D might be TRBD2 (6 bases). Germline CDR1 is SGHTA and CDR2 is FQGNSA. The CDR3 contains 16 residues. V dropped 4 bases and J dropped 6 bases, with 20 bases sitting between them. The CDR3 DNA is TGTGCCAGCAGCTCCTACCCGAGGGGACTGGGGGATACGCAGTATTTT. Residues: CASSSYPRGLGDTQYF.

CDR3 region: CASSYQGANQPQHF. The CDR3 nucleotides read TGTGCCAGCAGTTATCAGGGGGCCAATCAGCCCCAGCATTTT. V and J are TRBV6-5 and TRBJ1-5; TRBD1 agrees at 8 bases. J lost 3 bases, V lost 3 bases, and 1 base had no gene match. Looked up from germline, CDR1 is MNHEY and CDR2 is SVGAGI. The CDR3 sequence is 14 residues long.

This chain connects TRBV3-1 (or the pseudogene TRBV3-2) to TRBJ2-5; unclear D gene. Germline loops: CDR1 LGHDT, CDR2 YNNKEL (reference sequence). The CDR3 consists of 16 residues. Trimming removed 2 bases at V and 5 bases at J, with 18 bases between. Here the CDR3 DNA reads TGTGCCAGCAGCCAACTGCACGCGGTTTTCCGGGAGACCCAGTACTTC. This encodes CASSQLHAVFRETQYF.

This clone has a single count. V usage is TRBV6-5 and J usage is TRBJ2-7; TRBD1 matches at 9 bases. Germline CDR1 MNHEY, CDR2 SVGAGI. This CDR3 contains 15 residues. Unmatched junction bases numbered 7, after V lost 3 bases and J lost 4 bases. The CDR3 DNA sequence: TGTGCCAGCAGTTATGGTCCACAGGGGGCTTACGAGCAGTACTTC. Translation gives CASSYGPQGAYEQYF.

The chain recombines TRBV7-9 with TRBJ1-4, with 8 nucleotides matching TRBD1. The germline V gene has CDR1 SEHNR and CDR2 FQNEAQ (reference sequence). Trimming took 1 base from V and 8 from J; bases not matched to a gene: 3. The CDR3 totals 14 residues. CDR3 nucleotides: TGTGCCAGCAGCTTAGGGCAGGGGGCGGAAAAACTGTTTTTT. Its protein product is CASSLGQGAEKLFF.

The CDR3: CASSLLGSQPQHF. The CDR3 DNA reads as TGTGCCAGCAGCTTACTAGGGAGTCAGCCCCAGCATTTT. This chain links TRBV7-2 with TRBJ1-5; D gene ambiguous. There are 13 residues in the CDR3. The ends were cut back, 2 bases at V and 6 bases at J, with 8 bases in the middle. Looked up from germline, CDR1 is SGHTA and CDR2 is FQGNSA.

The chain links TRBV5-1 to TRBJ2-1, with TRBD1 matching 9 bases. This CDR3 spans 16 amino acids. J lost 9 bases, V lost 4 bases, and 14 bases had no gene match. The germline CDR1 and CDR2 sequences are SGHRS and YFSETQ. CDR3 sequence reads: CASSAQQGAIGGEQFF. The DNA for the CDR3 is TGCGCCAGCAGCGCCCAACAGGGGGCTATCGGTGGTGAGCAGTTCTTC.

The V call is TRBV3-1 (or the pseudogene TRBV3-2), the J call TRBJ1-1; D is possibly TRBD1 (6 bases). Germline CDR1 LGHDT, CDR2 YNNKEL (reference sequence). CDR3 length: 13 residues. V lost 6 bases to trimming and J lost 4 bases, with 12 bases between them. The DNA of the CDR3 is TGTGCCAGCAGTGCGGACAGATCCACTGAAGCTTTCTTT. Its protein is CASSADRSTEAFF.

CDR3 loop: CASSRQQGQETQYF. For the CDR3, the DNA is TGCGCCAGCAGCCGCCAACAGGGTCAAGAGACCCAGTACTTC. The rearrangement uses TRBV4-3 and TRBJ2-5, with D perhaps matching TRBD1 (6 bases). Germline V lookup: CDR1 LGHNA, CDR2 YSLEER. CDR3 size: 14 residues. With 4 bases removed from V and 2 bases from J, the gap between germline ends came to 11 bases.